This T cell receptor (beta chain) was recorded in a study of identical twins. TCRdb reprocessed the 5' RACE reads via MiXCR and lists one record per CDR3 protein. The sample has 550,000 to 700,000 distinct CDR3 sequences, about 20% seen once. From germline, CDR1 is SGHRS and CDR2 YFSETQ. With 2 bases removed from V and 6 bases from J, the gap between germline ends came to 9 bases. This CDR3 spans 13 amino acids. This clonotype has a handful of counts. The sample was also linked to a second study, of T cells expressing NK-cell markers. As reported in that work: The sorts in several experiments were restricted to alpha-beta TCR T cells by an anti-gamma-delta TCR antibody. Whether expanded NKG2C+ T cell clones were HCMV specific stayed uncertain.

This rearrangement joins TRBV5-1 to TRBJ2-1; D is undetermined. The clonotype comes from a woman aged 18-29 years in good health. Material: PBMCs. CDR3 sequence: CASSFAFLNEQFF. The CDR3 DNA follows: TGCGCCAGCAGCTTTGCGTTTCTCAATGAGCAGTTCTTC.